This section outlines one TCR beta chain sequence together with its context. Its matching antigen is unknown. TCRdb processed the 5' RACE reads anew with MiXCR; each CDR3 protein has one entry. This table has 250,000 to 300,000 distinct CDR3 sequences, 15% to 20% appearing once. The sample originates from a study of CD8 T cells in ankylosing spondylitis. The CDR3 has 16 amino acids. Deletions cut 5 bases from V and 7 bases from J, with 18 bases between. Per germline, CDR1 MNHNS and CDR2 SASEGT. Study results and caveats: The study looked at matched synovial fluid samples from ankylosing spondylitis patients. Disease-linked clones were reported to be significantly enriched there. Ankylosing spondylitis blood appeared to be characterized by a TCR beta motif of several highly homologous variants.

This chain connects TRBV6-1 to TRBJ1-6, with a tentative D call TRBD1 (6 bases). The TCR originated in a male donor with ankylosing spondylitis or in good health (not recorded which). Source material: blood, either unsorted or a sorted T cell fraction (not recorded which). The CDR3 nucleotides are TGTGCCAGCAGTCCTGGGACATCCGGGAGGAATTCACCCCTCCACTTT. It specifies CASSPGTSGRNSPLHF.